The present entry profiles one T cell receptor (beta chain) with its context. This clone was seen a few times. The antigen it recognizes is unknown. Nothing much larger sits one base from this clone, and base qualities are not available. The CDR3 runs 16 residues from the cysteine to the phenylalanine. Only the CDR3 region is kept as DNA, spanning 48 bases read in frame from base 1. Based on the germline V gene, the CDR1 and CDR2 sequences are MDHEN and SYDVKM. V is trimmed back by 3 bases and J by 3 bases, and the junction contains 6 bases that no gene match accounts for. To sequence the TCRbeta CDR3 region, genomic DNA was isolated from the sorted cells. TCRbeta CDR3 regions were sequenced using the immunoSEQ Assay. The table was pulled from immuneACCESS by TCRdb, which kept in-frame rearrangements only. Such tables lose some clones; where checked, under half of the loss comes from unresolved V genes, and the rest has no known cause. The sample table contains over 35,000 clones; only one count was recorded for about 86% of them. About a fifth of the sample is in the top ten clones.

These data come from a study of OX40 agonist ivuxolimab in advanced cancers. Background for the entire study: Ivuxolimab, which targeted the costimulatory receptor OX40 (CD134), was an agonistic, fully human IgG2 monoclonal antibody. Intravenous ivuxolimab was administered to patients every 2 weeks at six dose levels: 0.01, 0.1, 0.3, 1.5, 3 and 10 mg/kg. Among the approximately 50 dose-escalation patients, about 20 had hepatocellular carcinoma, around 15 melanoma, 9 renal cell carcinoma and 9 head and neck cancer. In the dose-escalation cohort, around four fifths of patients were male, and the mean age was approximately 55 years, with a range of roughly 20 to 85. Patients were allowed to have had prior anti-PD-1, anti-PD-L1 or anti-CTLA-4 therapy, and around two fifths of the dose-escalation patients had been treated with checkpoint inhibitors. Partial responses occurred in three dose-escalation patients: two with cutaneous melanoma and one with hepatocellular carcinoma. Peripheral TCRbeta sequencing aimed to test whether ivuxolimab altered TCR sequence diversity and caused clonal T-cell expansion. The paper covers the monotherapy dose-escalation part of the phase I ivuxolimab trial, which included N ≈ 52 patients. What the work shows at the level of the full study, not this receptor alone: At doses of 0.1 to 3.0 mg/kg, clonal expansion of both CD4+ and CD8+ T cells in blood was seen between baseline and week 6. Which antigens the clonally expanded peripheral T cells were specific for was not determined. In the 0.1-3.0 mg/kg groups, partial responders were among the patients with the lowest normalized peripheral clonal expansion, particularly in CD8+ T cells. On average, CD8+ T cells showed more expanded clones than CD4+ T cells after ivuxolimab. Low levels of normalized T-cell clonal expansion were also seen in some patients who did not respond.

Patients with autoimmune disease history or receiving systemic immunosuppression were excluded from the trial. Peripheral blood for TCR sequencing was drawn from every dose cohort at baseline, at cycle 4 day 1 and at cycle 7 day 1. Samples came from an open-label, multicenter, first-in-human phase I dose-escalation trial of ivuxolimab. Adults with locally advanced or metastatic melanoma, renal cell carcinoma, hepatocellular carcinoma or head and neck squamous cell carcinoma were enrolled in the trial. Before TCR sequencing, CD4+ and CD8+ T cells were separately sorted from peripheral blood. The chain links TRBV28 with TRBJ1-5, with TRBD1 identical over 9 junction bases. The receptor was derived from an adult with an advanced solid tumor such as melanoma, head and neck, liver or kidney cancer. The specimen comprised CD4+ or CD8+ T cells sorted from blood, sampled in a trial of the OX40 agonist ivuxolimab. The DNA sequence is TGTGCCAGCAGTTTGCCCCGGGACAGGGTCAATCAGCCCCAGCATTTT. This yields the protein CASSLPRDRVNQPQHF.